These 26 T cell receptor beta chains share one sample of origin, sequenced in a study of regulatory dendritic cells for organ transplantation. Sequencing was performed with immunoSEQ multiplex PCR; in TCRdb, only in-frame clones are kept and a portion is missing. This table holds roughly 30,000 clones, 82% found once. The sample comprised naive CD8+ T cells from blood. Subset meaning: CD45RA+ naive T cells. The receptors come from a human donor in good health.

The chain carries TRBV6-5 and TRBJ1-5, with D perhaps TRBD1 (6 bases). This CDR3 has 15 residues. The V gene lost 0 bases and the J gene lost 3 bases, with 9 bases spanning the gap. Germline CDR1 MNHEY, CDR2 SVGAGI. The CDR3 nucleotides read TGTGCCAGCAGTTACTCAGGACAGTCCAATCAGCCCCAGCATTTT. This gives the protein CASSYSGQSNQPQHF.

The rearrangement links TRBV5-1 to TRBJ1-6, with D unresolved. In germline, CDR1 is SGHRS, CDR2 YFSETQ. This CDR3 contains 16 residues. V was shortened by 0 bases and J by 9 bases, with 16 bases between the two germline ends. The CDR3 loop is CASSLDMRSSFSPLHF. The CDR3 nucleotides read TGCGCCAGCAGCTTGGATATGAGATCGTCGTTTTCACCCCTCCACTTT.

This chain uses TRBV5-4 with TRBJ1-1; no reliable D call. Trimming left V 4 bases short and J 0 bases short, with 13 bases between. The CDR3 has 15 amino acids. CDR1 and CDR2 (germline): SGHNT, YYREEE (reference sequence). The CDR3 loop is CASSPVGPLNTEAFF. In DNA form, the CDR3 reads TGTGCCAGCAGCCCCGTTGGGCCCCTGAACACTGAAGCTTTCTTT.

CDR3 DNA sequence: TGCGCCAGCAGCCAATTACAGGTGTCTAACTATGGCTACACCTTC. This encodes CASSQLQVSNYGYTF. V usage is TRBV4-1 and J usage is TRBJ1-2, with D possibly matching TRBD1 (5 bases). V shed 2 bases and J shed 0 bases, with 10 bases lying between them. The CDR3 extends over 15 amino acids. Germline CDR1 and CDR2: MGHRA and YSYEKL.

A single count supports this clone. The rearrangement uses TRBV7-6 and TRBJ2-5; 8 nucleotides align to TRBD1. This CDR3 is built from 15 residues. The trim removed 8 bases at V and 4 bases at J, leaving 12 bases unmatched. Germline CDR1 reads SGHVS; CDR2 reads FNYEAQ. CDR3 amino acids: CASVDGQGGRETQYF. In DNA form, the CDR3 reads TGTGCCAGCGTCGACGGACAGGGTGGCCGAGAGACCCAGTACTTC. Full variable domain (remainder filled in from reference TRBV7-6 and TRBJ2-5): GAGVSQSPRYKVTKRGQDVALRCDPISGHVSLYWYRQALGQGPEFLTYFNYEAQQDKSGLPNDRFSAERPEGSISTLTIQRTEQRDSAMYRCASVDGQGGRETQYFGPGTRLLVL.

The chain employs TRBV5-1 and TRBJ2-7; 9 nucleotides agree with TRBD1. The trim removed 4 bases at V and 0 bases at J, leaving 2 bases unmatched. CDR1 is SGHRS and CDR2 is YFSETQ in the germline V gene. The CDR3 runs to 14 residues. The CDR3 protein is CASSPTGGSYEQYF. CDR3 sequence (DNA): TGCGCCAGCAGCCCGACAGGGGGCTCCTACGAGCAGTACTTC.

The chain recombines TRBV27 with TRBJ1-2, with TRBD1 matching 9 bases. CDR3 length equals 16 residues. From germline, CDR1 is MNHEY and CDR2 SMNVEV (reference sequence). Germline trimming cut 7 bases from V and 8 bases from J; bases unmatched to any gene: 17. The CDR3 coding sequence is TGTGCCAGCATGAGCACGGGGGGACAGGGAAATTGGGGCTACACCTTC. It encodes CASMSTGGQGNWGYTF.

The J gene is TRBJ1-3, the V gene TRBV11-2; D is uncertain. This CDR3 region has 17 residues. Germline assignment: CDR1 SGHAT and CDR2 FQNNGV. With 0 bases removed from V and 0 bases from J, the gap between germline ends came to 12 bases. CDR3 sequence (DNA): TGTGCCAGCAGCTTAGATCCGGGGTCCCACTCTGGAAACACCATATATTTT. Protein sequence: CASSLDPGSHSGNTIYF.

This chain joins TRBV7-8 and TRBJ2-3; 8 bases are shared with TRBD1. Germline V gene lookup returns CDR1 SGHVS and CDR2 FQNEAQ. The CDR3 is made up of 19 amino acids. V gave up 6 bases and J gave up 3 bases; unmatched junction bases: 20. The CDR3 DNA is TGTGCCAGCAGTTCCGACAGGGGAGAAAGTCCCTATAAGACAGATACGCAGTATTTT. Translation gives CASSSDRGESPYKTDTQYF.

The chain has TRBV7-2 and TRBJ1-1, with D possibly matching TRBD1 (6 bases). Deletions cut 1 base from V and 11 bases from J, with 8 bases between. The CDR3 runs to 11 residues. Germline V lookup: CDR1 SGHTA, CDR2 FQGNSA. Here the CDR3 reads CASSLGTEAFF. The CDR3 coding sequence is TGTGCCAGCAGCTTAGGGACAGAGGCTTTCTTT.

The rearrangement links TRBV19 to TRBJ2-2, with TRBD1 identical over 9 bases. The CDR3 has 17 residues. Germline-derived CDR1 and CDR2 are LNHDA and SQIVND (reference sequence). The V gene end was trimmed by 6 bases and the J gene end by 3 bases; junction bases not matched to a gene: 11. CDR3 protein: CASRIGDREPDTGELFF. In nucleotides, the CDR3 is TGTGCCAGTAGAATTGGGGACAGGGAACCGGACACCGGGGAGCTGTTTTTT.

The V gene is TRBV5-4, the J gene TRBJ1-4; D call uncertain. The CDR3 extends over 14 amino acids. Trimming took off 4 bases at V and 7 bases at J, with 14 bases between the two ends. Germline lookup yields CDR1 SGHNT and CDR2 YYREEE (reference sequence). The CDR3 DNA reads TGTGCCAGCAGCCTGAGGGAACGGGGTGAAAAACTGTTTTTT. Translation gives CASSLRERGEKLFF.

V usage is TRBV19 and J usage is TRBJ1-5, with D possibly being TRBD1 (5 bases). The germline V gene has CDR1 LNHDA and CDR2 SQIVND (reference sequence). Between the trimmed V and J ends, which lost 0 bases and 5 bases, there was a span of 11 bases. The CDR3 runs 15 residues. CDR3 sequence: CASSIDLPGDQPQHF. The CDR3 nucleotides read TGTGCCAGTAGTATAGATCTCCCGGGGGATCAGCCCCAGCATTTT.

Here the CDR3 reads CASSLTDKLKMTGELFF. The CDR3 DNA reads TGTGCCAGCAGCTTAACGGACAAACTGAAAATGACCGGGGAGCTGTTTTTT. The chain has TRBV7-9 and TRBJ2-2; TRBD1 is a possible D gene (5 bases). This CDR3 is built from 17 residues. V lost 2 bases and J lost 5, with 18 bases in between. Germline V gene lookup returns CDR1 SEHNR and CDR2 FQNEAQ (reference sequence).

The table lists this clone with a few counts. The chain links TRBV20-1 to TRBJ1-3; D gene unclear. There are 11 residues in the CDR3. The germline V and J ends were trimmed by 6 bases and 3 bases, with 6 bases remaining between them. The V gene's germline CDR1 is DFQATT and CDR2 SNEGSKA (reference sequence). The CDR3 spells CSAPIGNTIYF. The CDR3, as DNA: TGCAGTGCCCCTATTGGAAACACCATATATTTT.

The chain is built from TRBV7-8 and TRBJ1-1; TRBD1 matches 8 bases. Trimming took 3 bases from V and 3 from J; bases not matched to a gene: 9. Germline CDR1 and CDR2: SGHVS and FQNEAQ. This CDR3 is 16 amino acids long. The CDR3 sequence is CASSFRTGPFYTEAFF. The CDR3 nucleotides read TGTGCCAGCAGCTTTCGGACAGGGCCTTTTTACACTGAAGCTTTCTTT.

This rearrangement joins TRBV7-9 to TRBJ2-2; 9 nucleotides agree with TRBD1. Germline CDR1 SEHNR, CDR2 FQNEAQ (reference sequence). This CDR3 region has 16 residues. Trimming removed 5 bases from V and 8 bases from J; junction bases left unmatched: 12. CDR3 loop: CASSEPGTGPPGELFF. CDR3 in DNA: TGTGCCAGCAGCGAGCCCGGGACAGGGCCCCCGGGGGAGCTGTTTTTT.

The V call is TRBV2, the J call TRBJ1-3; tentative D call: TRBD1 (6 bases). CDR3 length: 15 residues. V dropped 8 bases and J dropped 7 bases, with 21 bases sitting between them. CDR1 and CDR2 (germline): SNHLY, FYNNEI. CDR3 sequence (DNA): TGTGCCAGCGGACAGCATAGCACGTCTCGTAACACCATATATTTT. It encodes CASGQHSTSRNTIYF.

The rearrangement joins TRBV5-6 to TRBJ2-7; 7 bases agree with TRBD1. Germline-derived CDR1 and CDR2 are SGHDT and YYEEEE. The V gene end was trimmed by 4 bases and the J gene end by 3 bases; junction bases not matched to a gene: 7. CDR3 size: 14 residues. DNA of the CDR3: TGTGCCAGCAGCCCCCGGACAGGTATCTACGAGCAGTACTTC. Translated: CASSPRTGIYEQYF. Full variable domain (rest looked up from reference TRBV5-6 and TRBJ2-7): DAGVTQSPTHLIKTRGQQVTLRCSPKSGHDTVSWYQQALGQGPQFIFQYYEEEERQRGNFPDRFSGHQFPNYSSELNVNALLLGDSALYLCASSPRTGIYEQYFGPGTRLTVT.

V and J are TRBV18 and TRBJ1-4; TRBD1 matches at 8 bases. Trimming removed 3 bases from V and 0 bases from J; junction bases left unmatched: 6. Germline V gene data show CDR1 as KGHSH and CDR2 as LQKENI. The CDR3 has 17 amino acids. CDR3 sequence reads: CASSPLGQETTNEKLFF. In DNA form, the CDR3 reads TGTGCCAGCTCACCCTTGGGACAGGAAACAACTAATGAAAAACTGTTTTTT.

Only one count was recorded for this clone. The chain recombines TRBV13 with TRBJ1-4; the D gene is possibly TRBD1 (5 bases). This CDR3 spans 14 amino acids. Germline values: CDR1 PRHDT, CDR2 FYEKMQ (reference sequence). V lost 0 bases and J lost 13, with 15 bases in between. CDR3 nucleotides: TGTGCCAGCAGCTTAGGAAACGCGAGGAGGGGACTGTTTTTT. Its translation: CASSLGNARRGLFF.

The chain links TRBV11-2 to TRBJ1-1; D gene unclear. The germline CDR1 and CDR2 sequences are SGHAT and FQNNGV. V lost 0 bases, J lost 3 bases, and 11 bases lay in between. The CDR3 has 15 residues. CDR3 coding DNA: TGTGCCAGCAGCTTAGATTCAGGCCTGGACACTGAAGCTTTCTTT. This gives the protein CASSLDSGLDTEAFF.

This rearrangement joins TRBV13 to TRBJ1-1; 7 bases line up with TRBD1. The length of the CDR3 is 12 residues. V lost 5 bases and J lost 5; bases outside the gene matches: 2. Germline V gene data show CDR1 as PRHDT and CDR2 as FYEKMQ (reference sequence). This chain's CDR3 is CASSQGETEAFF. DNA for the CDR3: TGTGCCAGCAGCCAGGGGGAAACTGAAGCTTTCTTT.

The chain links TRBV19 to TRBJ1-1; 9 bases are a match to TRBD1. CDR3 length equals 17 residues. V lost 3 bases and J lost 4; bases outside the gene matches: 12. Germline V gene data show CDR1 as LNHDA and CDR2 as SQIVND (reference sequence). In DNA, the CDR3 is TGTGCCAGTAGTATCCTAACCCGGGACAGGGACGGCACTGAAGCTTTCTTT. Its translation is CASSILTRDRDGTEAFF.

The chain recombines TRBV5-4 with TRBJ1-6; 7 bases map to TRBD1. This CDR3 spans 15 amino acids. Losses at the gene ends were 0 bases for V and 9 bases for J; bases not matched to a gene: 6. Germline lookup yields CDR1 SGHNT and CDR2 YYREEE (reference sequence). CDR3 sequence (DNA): TGTGCCAGCAGCTTGGAGCAGGGGGGAAGTTCACCCCTCCACTTT. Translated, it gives CASSLEQGGSSPLHF.

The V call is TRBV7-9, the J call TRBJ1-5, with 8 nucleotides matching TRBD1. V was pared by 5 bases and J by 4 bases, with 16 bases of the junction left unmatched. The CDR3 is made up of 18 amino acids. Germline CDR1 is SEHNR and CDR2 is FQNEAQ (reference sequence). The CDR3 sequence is CASSNDPGQGDGNQPQHF. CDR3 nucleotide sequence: TGTGCCAGCAGCAACGACCCCGGACAGGGAGATGGTAATCAGCCCCAGCATTTT.